What follows are 19 T cell receptor beta chains derived from one specimen sequenced in a study of blood T cell repertoires in COVID-19. TCRdb's table, derived via immunoSEQ multiplex PCR, lists solely in-frame clones and lacks some. The table has roughly 39,000 clones, over 85% seen once. The material sequenced was peripheral blood. The receptor source for this set is a human donor with active COVID-19. The donor label of this sample is uncertain.

The chain couples TRBV11-2 to TRBJ1-1; no clear D. Trimming took off 1 base at V and 0 bases at J, with 9 bases between the two ends. Germline V CDR1 and CDR2: SGHAT, FQNNGV. The CDR3 totals 15 residues. Written as DNA, the CDR3 is TGTGCCAGCAGCTTAGTAGTAGAGTTGAACACTGAAGCTTTCTTT. Amino acid sequence: CASSLVVELNTEAFF.

The chain is built from TRBV7-9 and TRBJ2-7, with D perhaps TRBD1 (5 bases). This CDR3 contains 16 residues. In germline, CDR1 is SEHNR, CDR2 FQNEAQ (reference sequence). Trimming pared 1 base from V and 0 bases from J, leaving 13 bases between. The CDR3 DNA follows: TGTGCCAGCAGCTTAGAGGGGTCGTTTAGCTCCTACGAGCAGTACTTC. Encoded protein: CASSLEGSFSSYEQYF. Supplemented by reference TRBV7-9 and TRBJ2-7, the full variable domain reads DTGVSQNPRHKITKRGQNVTFRCDPISEHNRLYWYRQTLGQGPEFLTYFQNEAQLEKSRLLSDRFSAERPKGSFSTLEIQRTEQGDSAMYLCASSLEGSFSSYEQYFGPGTRLTVT.

The chain couples TRBV28 to TRBJ2-7, with 10 bases that match TRBD1. Looked up from germline, CDR1 is MDHEN and CDR2 is SYDVKM. The length of the CDR3 is 15 residues. V was clipped by 6 bases and J by 1 base; unmatched bases: 6. CDR3 loop: CASSRRQGASYEQYF. CDR3 bases: TGTGCCAGCAGCCGTAGACAGGGGGCTTCCTACGAGCAGTACTTC. Drawing the rest from reference TRBV28 and TRBJ2-7, the complete variable domain is DVKVTQSSRYLVKRTGEKVFLECVQDMDHENMFWYRQDPGLGLRLIYFSYDVKMKEKGDIPEGYSVSREKKERFSLILESASTNQTSMYLCASSRRQGASYEQYFGPGTRLTVT.

J is TRBJ2-7 and V is TRBV2; D might be TRBD1 (6 bases). The germline V gene has CDR1 SNHLY and CDR2 FYNNEI. The ends were cut back, 4 bases at V and 0 bases at J, with 10 bases in the middle. The CDR3 loop spans 14 amino acids. DNA of the CDR3: TGTGCCAGCAGTGGGGACATTTCCTCCTACGAGCAGTACTTC. Its translation: CASSGDISSYEQYF.

The rearrangement uses TRBV7-2 and TRBJ2-1; 7 bases line up with TRBD2. CDR1 is SGHTA and CDR2 is FQGNSA in the germline V gene. The CDR3 has 14 residues. J lost 5 bases, V lost 5 bases, and 6 bases had no gene match. The CDR3 DNA reads as TGTGCCAGCAGCGCCCGGGACTATCACAATGAGCAGTTCTTC. It encodes CASSARDYHNEQFF.

The chain carries TRBV5-6 and TRBJ1-2; 7 nucleotides align to TRBD1. This CDR3 spans 15 amino acids. V lost 2 bases to trimming and J lost 8 bases; unmatched junction nucleotides: 12. The V gene's germline CDR1 is SGHDT and CDR2 YYEEEE. CDR3 in DNA: TGTGCCAGCAGCTTAGGTGAGACAGGGCGGATGGGCTACACCTTC. The encoded protein is CASSLGETGRMGYTF.

The genes are TRBV6-6 and TRBJ1-2, with D unresolved. In germline, CDR1 is MNHNY, CDR2 SVGAGI (reference sequence). The CDR3 loop spans 15 amino acids. V was shortened by 2 bases and J by 6 bases, with 16 bases between the two germline ends. The CDR3 region has the DNA TGTGCCAGCAGTTACCGTGGTCCGGTACGGGATGGCTACACCTTC. The encoded protein is CASSYRGPVRDGYTF.

The chain combines TRBV27 with TRBJ2-2, with 10 bases aligning to TRBD2. The CDR3 totals 18 residues. Trimming removed 2 bases from V and 4 bases from J; junction bases left unmatched: 10. Germline-derived CDR1 and CDR2 are MNHEY and SMNVEV (reference sequence). The CDR3 bases are TGTGCCAGCAGTTTAAGGGTAGCGGGAGGTCGGGGCACCGGGGAGCTGTTTTTT. Amino acids: CASSLRVAGGRGTGELFF.

In its sample, this clone was seen once. The rearrangement joins TRBV25-1 to TRBJ1-2; 7 bases match TRBD1. CDR3 size: 13 residues. CDR1 is MGHDK, CDR2 SYGVNS, per germline. The V and J ends lost 2 bases and 5 bases, in that order; junction bases with no gene match: 2. The CDR3 DNA follows: TGTGCCAGCAGTGAAGACAGGGTTTATGGCTACACCTTC. The encoded protein is CASSEDRVYGYTF.

The chain combines TRBV20-1 with TRBJ2-7; tentative D call: TRBD2 (5 bases). Trimming removed 3 bases from V and 5 bases from J, with 17 bases in between. The V gene's germline CDR1 is DFQATT and CDR2 SNEGSKA (reference sequence). This CDR3 contains 14 residues. The CDR3 coding sequence is TGCAGTGCTAGTGAGGGAGACTGGTCGAACGAGCAGTACTTC. Residues: CSASEGDWSNEQYF.

The chain employs TRBV19 and TRBJ1-5; the D is unclear. Germline CDR1 and CDR2: LNHDA and SQIVND (reference sequence). V lost 6 bases and J 4 bases, leaving 7 bases between the germline ends. CDR3 length: 12 amino acids. The CDR3 bases are TGTGCCAGTAGGCCGGGTAATCAGCCCCAGCATTTT. This translates into CASRPGNQPQHF.

V and J are TRBV11-2 and TRBJ2-5, with D perhaps TRBD2 (7 bases). The germline CDR1 and CDR2 sequences are SGHAT and FQNNGV. This CDR3 has 14 amino acids. Trimming removed 4 bases from V and 6 bases from J, with 15 bases in between. The CDR3 region has the DNA TGTGCCAGCAGCTCGCCACAGGGAGGGCAGACCCAGTACTTC. It specifies CASSSPQGGQTQYF.

V usage is TRBV6-5 and J usage is TRBJ2-1, with 9 bases lining up with TRBD1. Germline lookup yields CDR1 MNHEY and CDR2 SVGAGI. V shed 6 bases, J shed 8 bases, and the junction held 5 bases outside the gene matches. CDR3 length: 13 residues. The CDR3, as DNA: TGTGCCAGCAGGGGGACAGGGAGCGATGAGCAGTTCTTC. This codes for CASRGTGSDEQFF.

V usage is TRBV6-5 and J usage is TRBJ1-1; 7 positions agree with TRBD1. The CDR3 runs 12 residues. The germline CDR1 and CDR2 sequences are MNHEY and SVGAGI. Trimming at V came to 9 bases and at J to 0 bases, leaving 1 base not matched to a gene. CDR3 residues: CASQGVNTEAFF. The CDR3 region has the DNA TGTGCCAGTCAGGGGGTGAACACTGAAGCTTTCTTT.

The V and J genes are TRBV20-1 and TRBJ2-3; D gene ambiguous. The CDR3 is 11 amino acids. Germline V gene sequence: CDR1 DFQATT, CDR2 SNEGSKA (reference sequence). With 4 bases removed from V and 2 bases from J, the gap between germline ends came to 4 bases. The CDR3 nucleotides read TGCAGTGCTACACACACAGATACGCAGTATTTT. It encodes CSATHTDTQYF.

The chain joins TRBV7-8 to TRBJ1-2; 8 positions agree with TRBD1. The CDR3 loop spans 16 amino acids. V lost 6 bases and J lost 1; bases outside the gene matches: 10. Germline V gene sequence: CDR1 SGHVS, CDR2 FQNEAQ. The DNA for the CDR3 is TGTGCCAGCAGGATCGACAGGGGCCTACTTAACTATGGCTACACCTTC. Its translation is CASRIDRGLLNYGYTF.

V is TRBV19 and J is TRBJ2-2; the match to TRBD1 covers 8 bases. The germline CDR1 and CDR2 sequences are LNHDA and SQIVND (reference sequence). The CDR3 is made up of 14 amino acids. J lost 6 bases, V lost 5 bases, and 5 bases had no gene match. CDR3 bases: TGTGCCAGTAGTTGGCAGGGGGCCCCCGGGGAGCTGTTTTTT. Its translation is CASSWQGAPGELFF.

The V gene is TRBV4-2, the J gene TRBJ1-5; D might be TRBD1 (6 bases). Germline V gene lookup returns CDR1 LGHNA and CDR2 YNFKEQ. Trimming took off 0 bases at V and 4 bases at J, with 7 bases between the two ends. The CDR3 length is 14 residues. The CDR3 coding sequence is TGTGCCAGCAGCCAAGACAGGGGAAATCAGCCCCAGCATTTT. Translating gives CASSQDRGNQPQHF.

Here the CDR3 DNA reads TGCGCCAGCAGCCGAACCGGGACAGGGTCTACCTACGAGCAGTACTTC. The encoded protein is CASSRTGTGSTYEQYF. The gene calls are TRBV4-1 and TRBJ2-7; 9 bases line up with TRBD1. There are 16 residues in the CDR3. The V and J ends lost 4 bases and 2 bases, in that order; junction bases with no gene match: 9. Germline values: CDR1 MGHRA, CDR2 YSYEKL.